The entry below describes one T cell receptor beta chain. This clonotype was counted between two and nine times. Its cognate antigen has yet to be identified. No much larger clonotype is one base removed from it; base qualities were not supplied. V loses 5 bases, J loses 2 bases, and the germline ends lie 16 bases apart. CDR1 SGHTA and CDR2 FQGNSA are derived from the germline V gene. Including the terminal cysteine and phenylalanine, the CDR3 comprises 15 residues. Of all the DNA, just the CDR3 is kept, 45 bases in frame from base 1. A patient counted as having stable Graves' hyperthyroidism if no progression to ophthalmopathy occurred over 18 months of follow-up. Hyperthyroidism patients were newly diagnosed, with disease duration under 2 months, and aged 18 to 65 years. Patients with uncontrolled infections, other autoimmune diseases, pregnancy or lactation were excluded. Diagnoses were established on the basis of clinical symptoms, serum thyroxine and TRAb, thyroid ultrasound, and orbital computed tomography. Total RNA was extracted using Trizol reagent, and RNA quality was assessed on an Agilent 2100 Bioanalyzer.

The TCR beta CDR3 regions were amplified from the RNA transcripts. For the first round of RT-PCR on the TCR CDR3, the HTBI primer set was used together with the Qiagen OneStep RT-PCR kit. Libraries were constructed in a second round of multiplex PCR, after which size selection and purification were performed. Paired-end sequencing of the libraries was performed with 100 bp reads on an Illumina HiSeq2000. Processing in the source paper ran as follows. SOAPnuke was used to process the raw data, removing reads that contained adapters or uncalled bases, had a mean Phred below 15, or lacked an exact match to the constant primer or identifier. COPE v1.2.5 was used to merge the high-quality paired reads, and each unique nucleotide sequence was defined as a clonotype. MiTCR v1.1 was used to align the clonotypes against IMGT TRBV, TRBD and TRBJ reference segments. Only V-J combinations with frequency above 0.0001, covering 99.2% of repertoires, were analysed. The TCS score was defined as the ratio of F50 (clonal expansion) to E x V (chaos), calculated using BLOSUM62-based TCRdist between CDR3 peptides within each V-J. Welch's t-statistics and random forest reduced roughly 500 V-J features to 13, which were used in a naive Bayes classifier (R e1071). The public sequencing data were trimmed at Q25 with fastp and processed into clonotypes with MiXCR by TCRdb, which kept only in-frame beta chains. Entries are consolidated by CDR3 protein sequence, retaining the most common genes and DNA. Here the V and J calls rest on TCRdb's processing, not on the authors' analysis. Recorded for this sample are roughly 580,000 distinct CDR3 sequences; roughly 50% of them occurred a single time. The top ten clonotypes cover approximately 8.2% of the sample.

The sample comes from a study of T cells in Graves' hyperthyroidism and ophthalmopathy (dated by TCRdb to about 2019). A note on the overall study: To identify distinguishing TCR V-J signatures, a discovery cohort of around 100 patients was used, comprising fewer than 45 with Graves' ophthalmopathy and some 60 with stable Graves' hyperthyroidism. After blood sampling, hyperthyroidism patients were treated with methimazole at a starting dose of 30 mg daily, and ophthalmopathy patients were treated with high-dose intravenous methylprednisolone. In about 6 Graves' hyperthyroidism patients, the study also compared T-cell repertoires from thyroid tissue with T-cell repertoires from blood. TCR Vbeta CDR3 sequencing of some 140 peripheral blood samples (about 45 ophthalmopathy, over 70 hyperthyroidism and around 17 progressor patients) is reported in the paper. An independent validation cohort of under 20 hyperthyroidism patients and about 15 patients who later progressed to ophthalmopathy tested prospective prediction of ophthalmopathy. The 100 or so discovery patients were randomly split 7:3 into training and test sets. Summary of the overall study and its limitations: In validation, the model predicted progression to ophthalmopathy a median of about 6.8 months before onset, with approximately 71% sensitivity and roughly 72% specificity. No statistical method was used to fix the sample size in advance, and group allocation was not hidden from the investigators. Most expanded thyroid clonotypes (frequency above 0.001) were also found in blood, which suggests that blood repertoires may mirror thyroid immune responses. A 13 V-J signature model separated ophthalmopathy from stable hyperthyroidism, with approximately 87% sensitivity and approximately 81% specificity in cross-validation and 80%/75% in testing.

This TCR derives from a young woman with Graves' hyperthyroidism. Donor details come from another sample of the same person, matched by shared clones. Sequencing used peripheral blood or thyroid tissue (not recorded which). In this chain, TRBV7-2 is recombined with TRBJ2-7, and TRBD1 may be the D gene, going by 5 matching bases. The nucleotide sequence is given as TGTGCCAGCAGCCGTACTACGACAGAACCCTACGAGCAGTACTTC. It specifies CASSRTTTEPYEQYF.